One TCR beta chain is described in this entry. Its antigen is not identified. Per germline, CDR1 PRHDT and CDR2 FYEKMQ (reference sequence). The CDR3 is 18 amino acids. V shed 5 bases and J 4 bases; nucleotides not matched to a gene: 15. The sample originates from a study of fetal regulatory T cell absence and autoimmunity. Looking at the study overall: Without clinical diabetes, IPEX patients showed exocrine pancreas autoimmunity.

Some clones are missing from TCRdb's copy, which holds only in-frame ones; the method was immunoSEQ multiplex PCR. The repertoire holds 95,000 to 100,000 clones, around 72% seen once, with 1.5% to 2% in the top ten. Whole-study results and caveats: TRB gene family usage was broadly similar in cord blood and pancreas. Some top pancreas TCR clones were over 100-fold enriched versus cord blood.

The chain joins TRBV13 to TRBJ2-5; TRBD2 agrees at 11 bases. Sequencing used pancreas tissue. The clonotype comes from a male donor with IPEX syndrome. The CDR3, as DNA: TGTGCCAGCAGCCCCCGAGGCGGTAGCGGGGGGGCTCTAGAGACCCAGTACTTC. Amino acids: CASSPRGGSGGALETQYF.